The sequence of this T cell receptor beta chain was determined in a study of PD-1 blockade in mismatch repair-deficient tumors. Whole-study results and caveats: Tumor-resident clones, often absent from pretreatment blood, expanded after pembrolizumab and then contracted.

Note on this clone: Its antigen remains unidentified.

PCR or immunohistochemistry showed mismatch repair deficiency in every enrolled patient. CDR1 and CDR2 (germline): MNHEY, SVGAGI. This CDR3 region has 13 residues. Trimming took 6 bases from V and 7 from J; bases not matched to a gene: 8. The protocol was immunoSEQ multiplex PCR, while the TCRdb copy is restricted to in-frame clones and leaves out a portion. Counted here are fewer than 20,000 clones, about 80% occurring once; the ten biggest clones make up around 3.1%. The rearrangement joins TRBV6-5 to TRBJ1-1; 7 bases align to TRBD1. The input for sequencing was PBMCs, taken 4 weeks after starting pembrolizumab. The clonotype was recovered from an adult with mismatch repair-deficient cancer. In nucleotides, the CDR3 is TGTGCCAGCAGACACCGGGACAGCTATGAAGCTTTCTTT. Translating it yields CASRHRDSYEAFF.